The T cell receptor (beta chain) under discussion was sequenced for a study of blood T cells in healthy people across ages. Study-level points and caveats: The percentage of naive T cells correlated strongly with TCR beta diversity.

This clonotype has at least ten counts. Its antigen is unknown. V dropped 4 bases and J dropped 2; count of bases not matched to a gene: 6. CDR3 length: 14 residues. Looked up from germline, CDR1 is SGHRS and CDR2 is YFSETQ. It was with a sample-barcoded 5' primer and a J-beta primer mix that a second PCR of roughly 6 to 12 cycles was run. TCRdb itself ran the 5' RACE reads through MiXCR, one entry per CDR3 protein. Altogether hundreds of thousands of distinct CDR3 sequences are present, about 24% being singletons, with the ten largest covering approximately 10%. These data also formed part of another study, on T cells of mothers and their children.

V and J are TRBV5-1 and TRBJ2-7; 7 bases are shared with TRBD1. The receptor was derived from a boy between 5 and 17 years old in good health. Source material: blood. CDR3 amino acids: CASSMTGSPYEQYF. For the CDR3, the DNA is TGCGCCAGCAGCATGACAGGGTCCCCCTACGAGCAGTACTTC.